This T cell receptor (beta chain) originates from a study of shared clonotypes between healthy human individuals. Germline values: CDR1 MNHNS, CDR2 SASEGT. The CDR3 sequence is 14 residues long. Trimming took 2 bases from V and 7 from J, leaving 12 bases between them. The protocol was immunoSEQ multiplex PCR, while the TCRdb copy is restricted to in-frame clones and leaves out a portion. The sample lists about 2.3 million clones, just under 95% occurring once. The source material was naive CD4+ T cells from PBMCs. The sample's subset: CD45RA+ positively selected. The source is a man between 18 and 35 years old in good health. Some clones in this sample may be carry-over from other donors' samples. V usage is TRBV6-1 and J usage is TRBJ1-5; tentatively, D is TRBD1 (5 bases). CDR3 region: CASSEWGSGQPQHF. Written as DNA, the CDR3 is TGTGCCAGCAGTGAATGGGGGAGCGGACAGCCCCAGCATTTT.